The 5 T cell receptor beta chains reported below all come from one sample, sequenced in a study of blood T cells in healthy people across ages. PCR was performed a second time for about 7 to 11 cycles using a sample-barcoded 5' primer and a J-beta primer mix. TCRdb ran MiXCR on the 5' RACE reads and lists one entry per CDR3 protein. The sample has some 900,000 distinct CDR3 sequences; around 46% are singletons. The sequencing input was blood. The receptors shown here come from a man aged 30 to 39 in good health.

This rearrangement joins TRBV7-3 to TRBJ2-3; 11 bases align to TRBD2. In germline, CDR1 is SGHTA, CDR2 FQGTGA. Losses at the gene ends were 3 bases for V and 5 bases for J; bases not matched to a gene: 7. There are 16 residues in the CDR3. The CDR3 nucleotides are TGTGCCAGCAGCTTCGGAAATAGCGGGGGGGAAGATACGCAGTATTTT. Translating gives CASSFGNSGGEDTQYF.

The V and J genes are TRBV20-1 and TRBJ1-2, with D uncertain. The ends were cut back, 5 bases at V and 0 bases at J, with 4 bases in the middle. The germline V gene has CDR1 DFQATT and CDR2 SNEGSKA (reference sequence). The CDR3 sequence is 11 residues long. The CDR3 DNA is TGCAGTGCTCACGCTAACTATGGCTACACCTTC. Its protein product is CSAHANYGYTF.

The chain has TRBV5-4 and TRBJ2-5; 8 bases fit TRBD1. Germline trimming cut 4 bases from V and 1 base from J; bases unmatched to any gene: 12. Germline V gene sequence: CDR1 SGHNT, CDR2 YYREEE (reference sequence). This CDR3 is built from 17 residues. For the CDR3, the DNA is TGTGCCAGCAGCCGACTTGGACAGGGCCTCCTCCAAGAGACCCAGTACTTC. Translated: CASSRLGQGLLQETQYF.

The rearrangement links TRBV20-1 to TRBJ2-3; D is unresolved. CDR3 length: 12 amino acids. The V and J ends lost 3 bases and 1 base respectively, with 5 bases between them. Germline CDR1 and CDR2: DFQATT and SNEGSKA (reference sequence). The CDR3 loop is CSASWGTDTQYF. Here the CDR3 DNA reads TGCAGTGCTAGTTGGGGCACAGATACGCAGTATTTT.

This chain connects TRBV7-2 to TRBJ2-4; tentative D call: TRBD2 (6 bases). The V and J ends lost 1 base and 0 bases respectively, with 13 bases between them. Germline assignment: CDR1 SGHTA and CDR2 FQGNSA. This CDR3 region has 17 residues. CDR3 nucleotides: TGTGCCAGCAGCTTAGTTCCGGGGGTCTCAGCCAAAAACATTCAGTACTTC. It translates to CASSLVPGVSAKNIQYF. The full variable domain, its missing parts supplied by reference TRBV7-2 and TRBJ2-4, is GAGVSQSPSNKVTEKGKDVELRCDPISGHTALYWYRQSLGQGLEFLIYFQGNSAPDKSGLPSDRFSAERTGGSVSTLTIQRTQQEDSAVYLCASSLVPGVSAKNIQYFGAGTRLSVL.